The next 20 T cell receptor beta chains were all read from a single sample in a study of cytomegalovirus exposure and HLA in healthy donors. PCR primers comprised 60 Vbeta and 13 Jbeta primers. Here immunoSEQ multiplex PCR was the method, and the copy in TCRdb shows in-frame clones only, minus some. The data show 150,000 to 200,000 clones, approximately 85% seen once. The sample taken for sequencing was PBMCs. All receptors come from a woman in her forties or fifties in good health and CMV-seronegative.

The chain employs TRBV13 and TRBJ2-5, with D perhaps TRBD2 (5 bases). CDR1 is PRHDT, CDR2 FYEKMQ, per germline (reference sequence). Trimming took off 8 bases at V and 3 bases at J, with 13 bases between the two ends. This CDR3 comprises 13 residues. Here the CDR3 reads CASRPREEETQYF. Here the CDR3 DNA reads TGTGCCAGCCGCCCGAGGGAAGAAGAGACCCAGTACTTC.

The chain carries TRBV6-5 and TRBJ2-7; TRBD2 matches 9 bases. Germline V lookup: CDR1 MNHEY, CDR2 SVGAGI. The CDR3 loop spans 14 amino acids. J gave up 10 bases and V 5 bases, and 12 bases lay outside the gene matches. The CDR3 reads CASSDLVSGRDQYF. In DNA form, the CDR3 reads TGTGCCAGCAGTGATCTCGTTAGCGGGAGAGATCAGTACTTC.

The gene calls are TRBV27 and TRBJ2-7, with D possibly matching TRBD1 (8 bases). This CDR3 region has 14 residues. Germline CDR1 MNHEY, CDR2 SMNVEV (reference sequence). V was trimmed by 6 bases and J by 5 bases, leaving 17 bases between them. The CDR3, as DNA: TGTGCCAGCAGAAACAGGGGGGGGTGGGACGAGCAGTACTTC. As protein: CASRNRGGWDEQYF.

The chain carries TRBV6-5 and TRBJ2-2; 12 nucleotides match TRBD2. Germline CDR1 reads MNHEY; CDR2 reads SVGAGI. V gave up 6 bases and J gave up 4 bases; unmatched junction bases: 3. The CDR3 length is 15 residues. This chain's CDR3 is CASRLAGGSTGELFF. In DNA form, the CDR3 reads TGTGCCAGCAGGCTAGCGGGAGGGAGCACCGGGGAGCTGTTTTTT.

CDR3 DNA sequence: TGCGCCAGCAGCTTGGAGCTAGCGGGGTACAATGAGCAGTTCTTC. It yields the protein CASSLELAGYNEQFF. The chain joins TRBV5-1 to TRBJ2-1, with 9 bases lining up with TRBD2. CDR1 is SGHRS and CDR2 is YFSETQ in the germline V gene. The V gene end was trimmed by 0 bases and the J gene end by 4 bases; junction bases not matched to a gene: 2. The CDR3 is 15 residues long.

In DNA, the CDR3 is TGCGCCAGCAGAAATAGACAAAGCCAGACCGGGGAGCTGTTTTTT. This gives the protein CASRNRQSQTGELFF. The V call is TRBV5-1, the J call TRBJ2-2; no reliable D call. Germline V gives CDR1 SGHRS, CDR2 YFSETQ. This CDR3 spans 15 amino acids. Trimming pared 5 bases from V and 5 bases from J, leaving 16 bases between.

The rearrangement links TRBV27 to TRBJ2-3, with 10 bases aligning to TRBD2. CDR1 MNHEY and CDR2 SMNVEV come from the germline V gene (reference sequence). J gave up 6 bases and V 2 bases, and 5 bases lay outside the gene matches. The CDR3 sequence is 15 residues long. CDR3 nucleotide sequence: TGTGCCAGCAGTTTAAGCGGGAGGGGGCCCGATACGCAGTATTTT. The encoded protein is CASSLSGRGPDTQYF.

V is TRBV28 and J is TRBJ2-2; no reliable D call. CDR1 MDHEN and CDR2 SYDVKM come from the germline V gene. This CDR3 has 13 amino acids. The ends were cut back, 6 bases at V and 3 bases at J, with 8 bases in the middle. The CDR3 DNA sequence: TGTGCCAGCAGAGCGATCTACACCGGGGAGCTGTTTTTT. Translated: CASRAIYTGELFF.

The CDR3 nucleotides read TGTGCCAGCGCCCCTTCGGGAGTCTACAATGAGCAGTTCTTC. Protein: CASAPSGVYNEQFF. The chain employs TRBV6-5 and TRBJ2-1, with D tentatively TRBD2 (6 bases). Trimming stripped 8 bases from V and 3 bases from J, with 14 bases between. CDR1 MNHEY and CDR2 SVGAGI come from the germline V gene. This CDR3 is 14 amino acids long.

The chain recombines TRBV5-6 with TRBJ2-7; TRBD1 aligns across 8 bases. Germline trimming cut 4 bases from V and 1 base from J; bases unmatched to any gene: 4. CDR3 length: 14 amino acids. Germline CDR1 is SGHDT and CDR2 is YYEEEE. CDR3: CASSRQGISYEQYF. CDR3 DNA: TGTGCCAGCAGCCGACAGGGGATTTCCTACGAGCAGTACTTC.

This chain uses TRBV6-1 with TRBJ2-7; 11 bases match TRBD2. V lost 6 bases and J lost 2; bases outside the gene matches: 3. Germline V gene lookup returns CDR1 MNHNS and CDR2 SASEGT. The CDR3 covers 14 residues. CDR3 sequence: CASRRTSGPYEQYF. CDR3 nucleotide sequence: TGTGCCAGCAGGCGGACTAGCGGGCCCTACGAGCAGTACTTC.

On this clone: The same CDR3 also results from other DNA sequences found in this sample. The chain is built from TRBV7-6 and TRBJ2-1; 8 positions match TRBD2. The V segment lost 2 bases and the J segment 6 bases; nucleotides outside the gene matches: 3. The CDR3 consists of 14 residues. Germline-derived CDR1 and CDR2 are SGHVS and FNYEAQ. The DNA for the CDR3 is TGTGCCAGCAGCTTACTCGCGGGAGGCAATGAGCAGTTCTTC. Translating gives CASSLLAGGNEQFF.

The chain recombines TRBV19 with TRBJ1-5, with 7 bases fitting TRBD1. The J segment lost 4 bases and the V segment lost 4 bases, leaving 7 bases of the junction unmatched. CDR3 length: 15 amino acids. CDR1 is LNHDA and CDR2 is SQIVND in the germline V gene (reference sequence). CDR3 loop: CASSKRQGINQPQHF. The CDR3 DNA sequence: TGTGCCAGTAGTAAGAGACAGGGAATAAATCAGCCCCAGCATTTT.

This sequence joins TRBV5-8 and TRBJ1-2, with 8 bases matching TRBD1. From germline, CDR1 is SGHTS and CDR2 YDEGEE. Trimming removed 1 base from V and 4 bases from J; junction bases left unmatched: 3. The CDR3 is 14 residues long. Here the CDR3 reads CASSLTGGIYGYTF. DNA of the CDR3: TGTGCCAGCAGCTTGACAGGGGGGATCTATGGCTACACCTTC.

The genes are TRBV5-1 and TRBJ1-1, with 11 bases matching TRBD1. The length of the CDR3 is 16 residues. Germline V gene sequence: CDR1 SGHRS, CDR2 YFSETQ. V lost 4 bases and J lost 5; bases outside the gene matches: 10. CDR3 in amino acids: CASSTGQGASGTEAFF. The CDR3 nucleotides are TGCGCCAGCAGCACCGGACAGGGGGCGAGTGGGACTGAAGCTTTCTTT. The whole variable domain, filled in from reference TRBV5-1 and TRBJ1-1, reads KAGVTQTPRYLIKTRGQQVTLSCSPISGHRSVSWYQQTPGQGLQFLFEYFSETQRNKGNFPGRFSGRQFSNSRSEMNVSTLELGDSALYLCASSTGQGASGTEAFFGQGTRLTVV.

J is TRBJ1-2 and V is TRBV19, with D uncertain. This CDR3 spans 15 amino acids. With 5 bases removed from V and 1 base from J, the gap between germline ends came to 14 bases. Germline CDR1 is LNHDA and CDR2 is SQIVND (reference sequence). The CDR3 sequence is CASSLQFAVNYGYTF. As DNA, the CDR3 is TGTGCCAGTAGTCTCCAGTTCGCGGTTAACTATGGCTACACCTTC.

Worth noting for this clone: In the same sample, other DNA sequences code for this CDR3. The CDR3: CASSPSQGRTEAFF. DNA of the CDR3: TGTGCCAGTAGCCCAAGCCAGGGGCGGACTGAAGCTTTCTTT. This chain uses TRBV28 with TRBJ1-1, with a weak D call TRBD1 (6 bases). Looked up from germline, CDR1 is MDHEN and CDR2 is SYDVKM. V lost 9 bases, J lost 5 bases, and 19 bases lay in between. The CDR3 is 14 amino acids.

As concerns this clone: One end of the junction is discordant with germline, which a read error may explain. The rearrangement links TRBV7-9 to TRBJ2-7, with 7 bases matching TRBD2. This CDR3 spans 16 amino acids. The germline CDR1 and CDR2 sequences are SEHNR and FQNEAQ (reference sequence). CDR3 sequence (DNA): TGTTCCAGCAGCTTAGTTCCCAGCGGGGAAACCTACGAGCAGTACTTC. Translation: CSSSLVPSGETYEQYF.

J is TRBJ2-7 and V is TRBV5-1; 10 bases align to TRBD2. CDR1 is SGHRS and CDR2 is YFSETQ in the germline V gene. V lost 4 bases and J lost 0; bases outside the gene matches: 7. The CDR3 sequence is 16 residues long. CDR3 sequence reads: CASSRTGTSASYEQYF. The CDR3 DNA reads TGCGCCAGCAGCCGTACCGGGACTAGCGCCTCCTACGAGCAGTACTTC.

Written as DNA, the CDR3 is TGTGCCAGCAGCTTAGCTGGAGACTACGAGCAGTACTTC. Residues: CASSLAGDYEQYF. The chain joins TRBV11-1 to TRBJ2-7; D gene ambiguous. Germline lookup yields CDR1 SGHAT and CDR2 FQDESV (reference sequence). This CDR3 is 13 amino acids long. Trimming removed 0 bases from V and 3 bases from J, with 6 bases in between.